The T cell receptor (beta chain) described here comes from a study of T cell responses to AZD1222 COVID-19 vaccine. General study findings and limits: Seropositive status at baseline applied to only a handful of AZD1222 recipients. Once two AZD1222 doses were given, Spike-specific TCR breadth and depth went up. Nearly half of spike-specific TCRs reportedly go after variant regions that carry no mutations. CD4 TCRs associated with vaccination spanned spike, dominating at 160-218 and 743-854.

About this clone: Its target is unknown.

The method was immunoSEQ multiplex PCR; TCRdb's version includes in-frame clones alone and lacks a portion of them. This table has some 100,000 clones, about 90% appearing once. This CDR3 contains 16 residues. The V gene end was trimmed by 4 bases and the J gene end by 0 bases; junction bases not matched to a gene: 7. Germline-derived CDR1 and CDR2 are SNHLY and FYNNEI. The chain links TRBV2 to TRBJ2-5; 8 bases are a match to TRBD2. The origin of this receptor is an adult in good health. The material was peripheral blood, obtained on day 0 of MenACWY control vaccination. CDR3: CASSVFRGGYQETQYF. CDR3 coding DNA: TGTGCCAGCAGTGTATTCCGGGGGGGGTACCAAGAGACCCAGTACTTC.